This T cell receptor (beta chain) was observed in a study of early T cells in non-severe SARS-CoV-2 infection. Attachment of unique molecular identifiers to individual cDNA molecules was performed. TCRdb reprocessed the 5' RACE reads with MiXCR, giving one entry per CDR3 protein. Of fewer than 80,000 distinct CDR3 sequences listed, around 14% are singletons. This clonotype has just a few counts. The CDR3 extends over 13 amino acids. V was cut by 7 bases and J by 4 bases, with 13 bases left in between. What was sequenced was whole blood. The V and J genes are TRBV12-3 or TRBV12-4 and TRBJ2-5, with D possibly TRBD2 on 5 matching bases. This TCR was sampled from an adult who was a healthcare worker with PCR-confirmed SARS-CoV-2 infection or an uninfected control (not recorded which). The CDR3 DNA follows: TGTGCCAGCACCCGACGGGGTGGAGAGACCCAGTACTTC. This codes for CASTRRGGETQYF.